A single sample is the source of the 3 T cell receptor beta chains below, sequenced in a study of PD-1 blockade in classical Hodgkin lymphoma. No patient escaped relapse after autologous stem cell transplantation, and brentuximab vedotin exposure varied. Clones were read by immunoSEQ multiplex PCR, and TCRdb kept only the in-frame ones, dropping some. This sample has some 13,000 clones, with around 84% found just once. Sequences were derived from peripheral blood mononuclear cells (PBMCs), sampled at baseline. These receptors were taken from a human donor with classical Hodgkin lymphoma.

CDR3 nucleotide sequence: TGTGCCACCAGCAGGGACAGCTTCACAGATACGCAGTATTTT. It specifies CATSRDSFTDTQYF. The rearrangement uses TRBV15 and TRBJ2-3, with a weak D call TRBD1 (6 bases). The germline gives CDR1 LNHNV, CDR2 YYDKDF (reference sequence). This CDR3 region has 14 residues. V shed 3 bases and J shed 2 bases, with 9 bases lying between them.

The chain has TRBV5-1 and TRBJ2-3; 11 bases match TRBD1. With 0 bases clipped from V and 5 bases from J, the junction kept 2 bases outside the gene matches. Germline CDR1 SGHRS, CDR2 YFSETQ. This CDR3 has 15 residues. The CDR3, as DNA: TGCGCCAGCAGCTTGGGAGGGACAGGGGGAGATACGCAGTATTTT. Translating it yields CASSLGGTGGDTQYF.

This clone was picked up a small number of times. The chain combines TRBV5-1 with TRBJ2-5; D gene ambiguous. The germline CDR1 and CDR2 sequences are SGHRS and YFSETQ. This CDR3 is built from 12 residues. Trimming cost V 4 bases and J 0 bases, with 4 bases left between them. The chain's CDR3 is CASSKNQETQYF. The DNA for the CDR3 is TGCGCCAGCAGCAAGAACCAAGAGACCCAGTACTTC.